The 32 T cell receptor beta chains below come from one sample, sequenced in a study of blood T cell repertoires in COVID-19. Profiling relied on immunoSEQ multiplex PCR, and the TCRdb table lists in-frame clones only, not all of them. The table lists roughly 380,000 clones, roughly 90% of them singletons. Sequencing was performed on PBMCs or T cells enriched from blood (not recorded which). All receptors come from a woman aged 25 to 39 who had recovered from COVID-19.

V is TRBV9 and J is TRBJ1-2, with 9 nucleotides matching TRBD1. Losses at the gene ends were 2 bases for V and 5 bases for J; bases not matched to a gene: 10. Germline V gene data show CDR1 as SGDLS and CDR2 as YYNGEE. The CDR3 totals 16 residues. CDR3 residues: CASSVTGGPISYGYTF. DNA of the CDR3: TGTGCCAGCAGCGTCACAGGGGGCCCAATTTCTTATGGCTACACCTTC.

This chain joins TRBV11-1 and TRBJ2-1; 11 bases agree with TRBD2. The CDR3 runs 16 residues. Germline V gene data show CDR1 as SGHAT and CDR2 as FQDESV (reference sequence). The ends lost 4 bases at V and 3 bases at J; junction bases unmatched: 5. CDR3 sequence (DNA): TGTGCCAGCAGCTACCAACTAGCGGGAGACTACAATGAGCAGTTCTTC. Amino acid sequence: CASSYQLAGDYNEQFF.

V usage is TRBV6-5 and J usage is TRBJ2-4; TRBD1 might be the D (6 bases). V lost 8 bases and J 0 bases, leaving 11 bases between the germline ends. Germline V gives CDR1 MNHEY, CDR2 SVGAGI. This CDR3 region has 14 residues. The CDR3 region is CASGQQGAKNIQYF. For the CDR3, the DNA is TGTGCCAGCGGACAACAGGGAGCCAAAAACATTCAGTACTTC.

This clone was seen a few times. This chain joins TRBV3-1 (or the pseudogene TRBV3-2) and TRBJ1-5; D is uncertain. The V gene lost 3 bases and the J gene lost 3 bases, with 9 bases spanning the gap. Germline values: CDR1 LGHDT, CDR2 YNNKEL (reference sequence). This CDR3 comprises 14 residues. The CDR3 DNA reads as TGTGCCAGCAGCCACGGGTATGCCAATCAGCCCCAGCATTTT. Its protein is CASSHGYANQPQHF.

This clone was recorded once. The chain is built from TRBV11-2 and TRBJ2-1; 11 nucleotides align to TRBD2. Germline V lookup: CDR1 SGHAT, CDR2 FQNNGV. The CDR3 runs 16 residues. V was pared by 2 bases and J by 2 bases, with 2 bases of the junction left unmatched. The CDR3 DNA sequence: TGTGCCAGCAGCTTACTAGCGGGGGGCCCCTACAATGAGCAGTTCTTC. This translates into CASSLLAGGPYNEQFF.

The V call is TRBV27, the J call TRBJ2-5, with TRBD2 matching 9 bases. Looked up from germline, CDR1 is MNHEY and CDR2 is SMNVEV (reference sequence). V was clipped by 3 bases and J by 2 bases; unmatched bases: 19. The CDR3 contains 20 residues. The CDR3 region is CASSFQNPGLARGFQETQYF. The CDR3 DNA follows: TGTGCCAGCAGTTTCCAGAATCCGGGACTAGCTAGGGGATTTCAAGAGACCCAGTACTTC.

The chain uses TRBV6-5 and TRBJ2-7, with TRBD1 matching over 11 bases. The J segment lost 4 bases and the V segment lost 8 bases, leaving 4 bases of the junction unmatched. CDR3 length equals 13 residues. The V gene's germline CDR1 is MNHEY and CDR2 SVGAGI. The CDR3 DNA sequence: TGTGCCAGCGCGGGACAGGGGGGTTACGAGCAGTACTTC. Amino acids: CASAGQGGYEQYF.

The chain uses TRBV6-6 and TRBJ2-7; D not certain. V was cut by 6 bases and J by 3 bases, with 15 bases left in between. The CDR3 extends over 14 amino acids. The V gene's germline CDR1 is MNHNY and CDR2 SVGAGI (reference sequence). The CDR3 coding sequence is TGTGCCAGCAGGTCCCGAGCGAGTAGCTACGAGCAGTACTTC. Its protein is CASRSRASSYEQYF.

The chain links TRBV5-1 to TRBJ2-3, with TRBD2 matching over 8 bases. V gave up 2 bases and J gave up 1 base; unmatched junction bases: 6. The CDR3 covers 16 residues. The germline V gene encodes CDR1 SGHRS and CDR2 YFSETQ. In nucleotides, the CDR3 is TGCGCCAGCAGCTTCCCAAGAGCGGGGGGCACAGATACGCAGTATTTT. Translation gives CASSFPRAGGTDTQYF.

The genes are TRBV2 and TRBJ2-1, with 8 bases fitting TRBD2. Germline values: CDR1 SNHLY, CDR2 FYNNEI. With 8 bases clipped from V and 0 bases from J, the junction kept 3 bases outside the gene matches. This CDR3 has 14 amino acids. The CDR3 protein is CASPSGSSYNEQFF. For the CDR3, the DNA is TGTGCCAGCCCGAGCGGGAGCTCCTACAATGAGCAGTTCTTC.

The chain combines TRBV14 with TRBJ2-3; maybe TRBD1 (5 bases). Germline V gene data show CDR1 as SGHDN and CDR2 as FVKESK. V was cut by 1 base and J by 3 bases, with 14 bases left in between. This CDR3 contains 16 residues. The DNA for the CDR3 is TGTGCCAGCAGCCAAGTGCGCAGGGCTGGAACAGATACGCAGTATTTT. Amino acid sequence: CASSQVRRAGTDTQYF.

This chain joins TRBV18 and TRBJ1-2; 7 bases line up with TRBD1. The CDR3 is 17 amino acids. The germline V gene encodes CDR1 KGHSH and CDR2 LQKENI. V was pared by 3 bases and J by 2 bases, with 12 bases of the junction left unmatched. The CDR3 sequence: CASSPSLPMTGNYGYTF. DNA of the CDR3: TGTGCCAGCTCACCGAGCTTACCGATGACAGGGAACTATGGCTACACCTTC.

The chain has TRBV6-1 and TRBJ2-1, with 12 bases fitting TRBD2. CDR1 and CDR2 (germline): MNHNS, SASEGT. The CDR3 contains 19 residues. Trimming removed 1 base from V and 7 bases from J; junction bases left unmatched: 14. The CDR3 region has the DNA TGTGCCAGCAGTGAAGTAGCTAGCGGGGGGGCCGTAACGAAGAATGAGCAGTTCTTC. This translates into CASSEVASGGAVTKNEQFF.

The rearrangement joins TRBV5-1 to TRBJ2-3; a weak D match, TRBD1 (5 bases). This CDR3 spans 15 amino acids. The ends were cut back, 4 bases at V and 4 bases at J, with 16 bases in the middle. The V gene's germline CDR1 is SGHRS and CDR2 YFSETQ. Here the CDR3 reads CASSRIREGADTQYF. Written as DNA, the CDR3 is TGCGCCAGCAGCCGGATCAGGGAAGGCGCAGATACGCAGTATTTT.

V usage is TRBV12-5 and J usage is TRBJ1-6, with unresolved D. V was clipped by 1 base and J by 8 bases, with 21 bases between them. Per the germline V gene, CDR1 is LGHNT and CDR2 is FRNRAP. This CDR3 has 18 residues. CDR3 protein: CASGLDPPAAVIDSPLHF. The CDR3 bases are TGTGCTAGTGGTTTGGACCCCCCGGCGGCCGTTATTGATTCACCCCTCCACTTT.

The CDR3 protein is CASSFPGQGGLGNTIYF. CDR3 DNA sequence: TGTGCCAGCAGCTTCCCGGGACAGGGTGGTCTCGGAAACACCATATATTTT. The chain couples TRBV5-4 to TRBJ1-3; TRBD1 aligns across 9 bases. Looked up from germline, CDR1 is SGHNT and CDR2 is YYREEE (reference sequence). With V trimmed by 2 bases and J by 4 bases, 10 bases remained unmatched. The CDR3 totals 17 residues.

The V and J genes are TRBV19 and TRBJ2-7; 7 bases align to TRBD1. Germline CDR1 and CDR2: LNHDA and SQIVND (reference sequence). The CDR3 length is 15 residues. The junction had 9 bases not matched to a gene; V was cut back by 6 bases and J by 1 base. Written as DNA, the CDR3 is TGTGCCAGTAGGCATACAGGGGCCTCTTCCTACGAGCAGTACTTC. Translating it yields CASRHTGASSYEQYF.

A note on this clone: Germline and junction disagree at one end, which may indicate a read error. This chain uses TRBV5-1 with TRBJ2-2; a weak D match, TRBD1 (5 bases). CDR1 SGHRS and CDR2 YFSETQ come from the germline V gene. The CDR3 is made up of 14 amino acids. The DNA for the CDR3 is TGCGCCAGCAGCCCTGGACAAAACAGCGGGGAGCTGTTTTTT. Its protein product is CASSPGQNSGELFF. The full variable domain, rest sourced from reference TRBV5-1 and TRBJ2-2, is KAGVTQTPRYLIKTRGQQVTLSCSPISGHRSVSWYQQTPGQGLQFLFEYFSETQRNKGNFPGRFSGRQFSNSRSEMNVSTLELGDSALYLCASSPGQNSGELFFGEGSRLTVL.

This chain connects TRBV19 to TRBJ1-6; tentatively, D is TRBD1 (6 bases). The CDR3 is 15 amino acids. Looked up from germline, CDR1 is LNHDA and CDR2 is SQIVND (reference sequence). V was shortened by 6 bases and J by 5 bases, with 14 bases between the two germline ends. CDR3 residues: CASSRTQGNNSPLHF. The DNA for the CDR3 is TGTGCCAGTAGCCGTACACAGGGAAATAATTCACCCCTCCACTTT.

The rearrangement uses TRBV5-1 and TRBJ2-3, with D tentatively TRBD2 (7 bases). The germline CDR1 and CDR2 sequences are SGHRS and YFSETQ. With 5 bases removed from V and 4 bases from J, the gap between germline ends came to 14 bases. The CDR3 has 14 residues. The CDR3 nucleotides are TGCGCCAGCAGTCCGGGGGGCCAGCCAGATACGCAGTATTTT. Its protein product is CASSPGGQPDTQYF.

The gene calls are TRBV10-2 and TRBJ2-5, with 8 bases that match TRBD1. This CDR3 is 15 amino acids long. Germline CDR1 reads WSHSY; CDR2 reads SAAADI. The trim removed 2 bases at V and 5 bases at J, leaving 7 bases unmatched. The CDR3 DNA sequence: TGCGCCAGCAGTGAGGGGACAGGTTATGTGGAGACCCAGTACTTC. Residues: CASSEGTGYVETQYF.

This chain connects TRBV7-9 to TRBJ2-6, with 7 bases aligning to TRBD1. The CDR3 spans 17 residues. Germline-derived CDR1 and CDR2 are SEHNR and FQNEAQ (reference sequence). V lost 4 bases to trimming and J lost 0 bases; unmatched junction nucleotides: 6. The CDR3 spells CASSWGQRLSGANVLTF. The DNA of the CDR3 is TGTGCCAGCAGCTGGGGACAGAGACTCTCTGGGGCCAACGTCCTGACTTTC.

The chain has TRBV20-1 and TRBJ2-7; the match to TRBD1 covers 10 bases. CDR3 size: 14 residues. Germline V gene lookup returns CDR1 DFQATT and CDR2 SNEGSKA (reference sequence). The trim removed 3 bases at V and 2 bases at J, leaving 4 bases unmatched. The CDR3 is CSASPGTGAYEQYF. The CDR3 DNA is TGCAGTGCTAGTCCCGGGACAGGGGCCTACGAGCAGTACTTC.

In regard to this clone: The identical CDR3 is also encoded by other nucleotide sequences in the sample. V is TRBV2 and J is TRBJ2-7, with 7 bases lining up with TRBD1. Trimming at V came to 8 bases and at J to 1 base, leaving 2 bases not matched to a gene. Per the germline V gene, CDR1 is SNHLY and CDR2 is FYNNEI. CDR3 length equals 12 residues. The CDR3: CASGTVSYEQYF. The DNA of the CDR3 is TGTGCCAGCGGGACAGTATCCTACGAGCAGTACTTC.

With regard to this clone: The junction shows a germline mismatch at one end, possibly a read error. The V gene is TRBV19, the J gene TRBJ1-2; D unresolved. Per the germline V gene, CDR1 is LNHDA and CDR2 is SQIVND (reference sequence). This CDR3 has 13 residues. The CDR3 DNA is TGTGCCAGTAGTATGTCGGGGTTCTATGACTACACCTTC. Translated, it gives CASSMSGFYDYTF. The full variable domain, completed using reference TRBV19 and TRBJ1-2, is DGGITQSPKYLFRKEGQNVTLSCEQNLNHDAMYWYRQDPGQGLRLIYYSQIVNDFQKGDIAEGYSVSREKKESFPLTVTSAQKNPTAFYLCASSMSGFYDYTFGSGTRLTVV.

This chain connects TRBV12-3 or TRBV12-4 to TRBJ1-2; D may be TRBD1 (5 bases). The CDR3 contains 13 residues. Deletions cut 6 bases from V and 4 bases from J, with 12 bases between. The CDR3 loop reads CASRDAGFYGYTF. The CDR3 region has the DNA TGTGCCAGCAGGGATGCAGGGTTCTATGGCTACACCTTC.

The J gene is TRBJ2-3, the V gene TRBV5-1; 9 nucleotides match TRBD1. Germline V gives CDR1 SGHRS, CDR2 YFSETQ. With V trimmed by 4 bases and J by 4 bases, 4 bases remained unmatched. This CDR3 region has 14 residues. The CDR3 sequence is CASSPGQGSDTQYF. The CDR3 region has the DNA TGCGCCAGCAGCCCGGGACAGGGATCAGATACGCAGTATTTT.

The chain carries TRBV21-1 and TRBJ1-3; the D call TRBD1 from the table was never checked on the DNA. TRBV21-1 is a listed pseudogene. The CDR3 totals 16 residues. CDR3 DNA: TGTGCCAGCAGCGCTTGGGGGACAGACTCTGGAAACACCATATATTTT. Translating it yields CASSAWGTDSGNTIYF.

The rearrangement links TRBV7-2 to TRBJ2-1; 10 nucleotides match TRBD2. The CDR3 is 14 amino acids. The trim removed 4 bases at V and 4 bases at J, leaving 1 base unmatched. The germline CDR1 and CDR2 sequences are SGHTA and FQGNSA. CDR3 loop: CASSSGLAYNEQFF. In DNA, the CDR3 is TGTGCCAGCAGCTCGGGACTAGCGTACAATGAGCAGTTCTTC.

This clone has more than one count but fewer than ten. This chain connects TRBV4-2 to TRBJ2-4; TRBD2 matches 7 bases. V was pared by 1 base and J by 10 bases, with 7 bases of the junction left unmatched. CDR1 is LGHNA and CDR2 is YNFKEQ in the germline V gene. CDR3 length: 14 amino acids. In nucleotides, the CDR3 is TGTGCCAGCAGCCAAGGCGAGGCTAGCGGAATTCAGTACTTC. Protein: CASSQGEASGIQYF.

This chain links TRBV18 with TRBJ1-4; D not resolved. CDR1 and CDR2 (germline): KGHSH, LQKENI. This CDR3 comprises 16 residues. Trimming took 6 bases from V and 3 from J, leaving 17 bases between them. DNA of the CDR3: TGTGCCAGCTCCGATAGGAGGGCTATGGCTAATGAAAAACTGTTTTTT. Translating it yields CASSDRRAMANEKLFF.

This clone was counted a single time. The chain employs TRBV29-1 and TRBJ1-1; D uncertain. Germline-derived CDR1 and CDR2 are SQVTM and ANQGSEA. This CDR3 is 12 amino acids long. V lost 3 bases and J lost 1, with 6 bases in between. The DNA for the CDR3 is TGCAGCGTTGACAACAGGAACACTGAAGCTTTCTTT. Translation: CSVDNRNTEAFF.